This TCR beta chain came from a study of siplizumab effects on memory and regulatory T cells. Study-wide findings and caveats: Sequences below about 10^-5 frequency were poorly captured, limiting mapping of alloreactive clones. Naive T cell populations appeared to exhibit greater diversity than memory cells and appeared to be major alloresponse contributors.

With respect to this clone: Its antigen is still unknown.

CDR1 and CDR2 from the germline V gene are MGHDK and SYGVNS. The length of the CDR3 is 15 residues. J lost 3 bases, V lost 10 bases, and 4 bases had no gene match. Assays covered some 94,000 TCR templates per sample. Generated by immunoSEQ multiplex PCR, the TCRdb table keeps only in-frame clones and is missing some. The sample records more than 90,000 clones, 85% to 95% being singletons. The clonotype was recovered from a human donor in good health. V gene TRBV25-1 combines with J gene TRBJ2-3; 16 bases match TRBD2. Material: non-Treg CD4+ T cells sorted from blood. The CDR3 spells CATGTSGRGTDTQYF. The CDR3 DNA reads as TGTGCCACCGGGACTAGCGGGAGGGGAACAGATACGCAGTATTTT. Drawing the rest from reference TRBV25-1 and TRBJ2-3, the complete variable domain is EADIYQTPRYLVIGTGKKITLECSQTMGHDKMYWYQQDPGMELHLIHYSYGVNSTEKGDLSSESTVSRIRTEHFPLTLESARPSHTSQYLCATGTSGRGTDTQYFGPGTRLTVL.